Sequencing of this TCR beta chain was carried out in a study of blood T cells in healthy people across ages. Study-level points and caveats: Naive and antigen-experienced cells could not be conclusively compared, given unsorted PBMCs.

Trimming took 2 bases from V and 0 from J, leaving 6 bases between them. CDR1 and CDR2 from the germline V gene are SGHTA and FQGNSA. The CDR3 loop spans 14 amino acids. A word on this clonotype: Its antigen remains unknown.

Through a sample-barcoded 5' primer and a J-beta primer mix, a second PCR was run for roughly 7 to 12 cycles. From the 5' RACE reads, TCRdb called clonotypes with MiXCR, one entry per CDR3 protein. The table shows 700,000 to 950,000 distinct CDR3 sequences, with 58% occurring only once. This TCR was recovered from a man aged 30 to 39 in good health. The chain combines TRBV7-2 with TRBJ2-3; no definite D call. The sequenced sample was blood. The CDR3 nucleotides are TGTGCCAGCAGCTTAAGCCACAGCACAGATACGCAGTATTTT. Translation: CASSLSHSTDTQYF.